This TCR beta chain was identified during a study of T cells in Graves' hyperthyroidism and ophthalmopathy. General observations from the study: The model's output predicted ophthalmopathy at a median of approximately 6.5 months prior to onset. Blood held most thyroid clonotypes expanded above 0.001 frequency.

Germline V gene sequence: CDR1 GTSNPN, CDR2 SVGIG (reference sequence). Trimming removed 3 bases from V and 8 bases from J; junction bases left unmatched: 6. The CDR3 length is 14 residues. This clonotype came up a few times. Antigen unknown. Amplified TCR beta CDR3 regions came from RNA transcripts. HTBI primers were employed in a first-round RT-PCR of the TCR CDR3. Each CDR3 protein is one row after TCRdb ran MiXCR on the multiplex PCR reads. This table holds around 350,000 distinct CDR3 sequences, approximately 14% found once. The V gene is TRBV30, the J gene TRBJ2-1; 11 positions agree with TRBD2. This clonotype was sampled from a woman aged 60-75 years with Graves' ophthalmopathy. The specimen sequenced was blood. The CDR3 here is CAWRPSGRFDEQFF. CDR3 in DNA: TGTGCCTGGAGGCCTAGCGGGAGGTTCGATGAGCAGTTCTTC.